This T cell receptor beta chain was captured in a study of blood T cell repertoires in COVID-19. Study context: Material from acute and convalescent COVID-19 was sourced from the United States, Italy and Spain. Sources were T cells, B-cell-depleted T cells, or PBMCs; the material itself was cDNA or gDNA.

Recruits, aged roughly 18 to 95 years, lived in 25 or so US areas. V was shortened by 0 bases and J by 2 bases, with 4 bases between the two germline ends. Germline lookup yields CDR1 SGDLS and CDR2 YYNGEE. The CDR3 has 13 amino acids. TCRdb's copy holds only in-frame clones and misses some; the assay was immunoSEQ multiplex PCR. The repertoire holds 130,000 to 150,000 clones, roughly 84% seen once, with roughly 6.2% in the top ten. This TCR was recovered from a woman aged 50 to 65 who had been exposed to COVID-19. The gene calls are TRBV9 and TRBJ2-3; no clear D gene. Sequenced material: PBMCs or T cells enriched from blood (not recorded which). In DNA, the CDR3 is TGTGCCAGCAGCGTAGCCCACACAGATACGCAGTATTTT. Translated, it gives CASSVAHTDTQYF.